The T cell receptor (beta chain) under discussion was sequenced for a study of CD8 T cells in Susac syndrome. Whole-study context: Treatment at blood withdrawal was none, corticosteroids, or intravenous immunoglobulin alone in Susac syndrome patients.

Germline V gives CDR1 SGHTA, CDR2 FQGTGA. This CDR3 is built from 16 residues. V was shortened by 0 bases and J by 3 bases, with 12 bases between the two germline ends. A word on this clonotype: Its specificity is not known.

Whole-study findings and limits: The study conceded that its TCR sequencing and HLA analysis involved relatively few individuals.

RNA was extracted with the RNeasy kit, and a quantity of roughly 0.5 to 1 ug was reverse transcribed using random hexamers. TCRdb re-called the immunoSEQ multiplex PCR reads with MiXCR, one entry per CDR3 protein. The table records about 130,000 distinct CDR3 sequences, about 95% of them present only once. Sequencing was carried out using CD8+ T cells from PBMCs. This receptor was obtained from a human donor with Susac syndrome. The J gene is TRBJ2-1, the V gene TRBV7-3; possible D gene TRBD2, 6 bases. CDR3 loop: CASSLTPGDDYNEQFF. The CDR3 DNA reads TGTGCCAGCAGCTTAACTCCGGGAGACGACTACAATGAGCAGTTCTTC.